A selection of T cell receptor beta chains follows, all from one sample in a study of cytomegalovirus exposure and HLA in healthy donors. Data came from immunoSEQ multiplex PCR; TCRdb stores just in-frame clones and leaves some out. The sample records 140,000 to 150,000 clones, around 70% being singletons. Sequencing was carried out using PBMCs. The receptor set was obtained from a middle-aged man in good health and CMV-seronegative. Each CDR3 is given without its conserved first and last residue. The listing skips clone size in some rows; elsewhere it reads once, few, many or a size class.

clone size: few; V gene: TRBV6-4; CDR3 protein: ASKEQGADTGELF
clone size: -; V gene: TRBV14; CDR3 protein: ASSRLAEHNTDTQY
clone size: -; V gene: TRBV19; CDR3 protein: ASSIDPGVGTDTQY
clone size: -; V gene: TRBV9; CDR3 protein: ASSVRGTGVFGNTIY
clone size: -; V gene: TRBV7-3; CDR3 protein: ASSLNAGHTDTQY
clone size: -; V gene: TRBV6-4; CDR3 protein: ARDQEGTNEKLF
clone size: few; V gene: TRBV15; CDR3 protein: ATSSGVTDTQY
clone size: -; V gene: TRBV7-2; CDR3 protein: ASSNSRQGGEKLF
clone size: -; V gene: TRBV19; CDR3 protein: ASSFGTGIHEQY
clone size: -; V gene: TRBV9; CDR3 protein: ASSVEPSGIAGELF
clone size: -; V gene: TRBV6-1; CDR3 protein: ASGPSQGVHEQY
clone size: -; V gene: TRBV6-5; CDR3 protein: ASSGTDRTYT
clone size: -; V gene: TRBV11-2; CDR3 protein: ASSPTRTGGRETQY
clone size: -; V gene: TRBV15; CDR3 protein: ATSREVVSTEY
clone size: -; V gene: TRBV13; CDR3 protein: ASSGADQTGELF
clone size: -; V gene: TRBV5-8; CDR3 protein: ASSAGLAEETQY
clone size: -; V gene: TRBV30; CDR3 protein: AWSAEAAYNEQF
clone size: -; V gene: TRBV2; CDR3 protein: ASSELVPTSSDTQY
clone size: -; V gene: TRBV4-2; CDR3 protein: ASSQRTSGSYNEQF
clone size: -; V gene: TRBV6-1; CDR3 protein: ASSDWTGESYEQY
clone size: once; V gene: TRBV6-1; CDR3 protein: ASSAGTGNEQF
clone size: -; V gene: TRBV2; CDR3 protein: ANSFRLSYEQY
clone size: once; V gene: TRBV6-5; CDR3 protein: ASSPTSGTYNEQF
clone size: -; V gene: TRBV7-9; CDR3 protein: ASSLSGAYNEQF
clone size: few; V gene: TRBV5-1; CDR3 protein: ASSRGEMNTEAF
clone size: -; V gene: TRBV7-9; CDR3 protein: ASSLEGQGVETQY
clone size: -; V gene: TRBV10-2; CDR3 protein: ASKSGLAANSYEQY
clone size: -; V gene: TRBV5-4; CDR3 protein: ASSFGKGETETQY
clone size: -; V gene: TRBV5-4; CDR3 protein: ASSSDSSSDFAPLH
clone size: -; V gene: TRBV4-1; CDR3 protein: ASAPSGGVSHEQY
clone size: few; V gene: TRBV30; CDR3 protein: AWSARTGPDTQY
clone size: -; V gene: TRBV30; CDR3 protein: GAGGEAEAF
clone size: -; V gene: TRBV5-6; CDR3 protein: ASSLEDRGQGSYEQY
clone size: -; V gene: TRBV21-1; CDR3 protein: ASSTTLDRFEGETQY
clone size: few; V gene: TRBV10-2; CDR3 protein: ASMTSGSYVEQF
clone size: -; V gene: TRBV10-1; CDR3 protein: ASSESSRVSNQPQH
clone size: -; V gene: TRBV7-2; CDR3 protein: ASSLGGGGHEKLF
clone size: -; V gene: TRBV29-1; CDR3 protein: SVDPTGVSTEAF
clone size: -; V gene: TRBV5-1; CDR3 protein: ASSLAQGTTYEQY
clone size: -; V gene: TRBV29-1; CDR3 protein: SVGLGGVYEQY
clone size: -; V gene: TRBV2; CDR3 protein: ASRDLAGESTGELF
clone size: -; V gene: TRBV7-7; CDR3 protein: ARIERTEQNTEAF
clone size: -; V gene: TRBV5-1; CDR3 protein: ASSSEGGTYNEQF
clone size: -; V gene: TRBV4-1; CDR3 protein: ASSPKGQPNTDTQY
clone size: -; V gene: TRBV19; CDR3 protein: ASSIGGRFGGPLYSNQPQH
clone size: -; V gene: TRBV9; CDR3 protein: ASSASNRGSKNEQY
clone size: -; V gene: TRBV9; CDR3 protein: ASSVSGGVNSYNEQF
clone size: -; V gene: TRBV11-1; CDR3 protein: ASTGGQRGAGLREQY
clone size: -; V gene: TRBV6-5; CDR3 protein: ASSYRYGNTIY
clone size: -; V gene: TRBV30; CDR3 protein: AWNQGLANEKLF
clone size: -; V gene: TRBV18; CDR3 protein: ASSPEGTGNTIY
clone size: few; V gene: TRBV6-5; CDR3 protein: ASSYDRLLQNNEQF
clone size: -; V gene: TRBV9; CDR3 protein: ASSQGLAGGRETYEQY
clone size: -; V gene: TRBV21-1; CDR3 protein: ASSKDVRQEENTEAF